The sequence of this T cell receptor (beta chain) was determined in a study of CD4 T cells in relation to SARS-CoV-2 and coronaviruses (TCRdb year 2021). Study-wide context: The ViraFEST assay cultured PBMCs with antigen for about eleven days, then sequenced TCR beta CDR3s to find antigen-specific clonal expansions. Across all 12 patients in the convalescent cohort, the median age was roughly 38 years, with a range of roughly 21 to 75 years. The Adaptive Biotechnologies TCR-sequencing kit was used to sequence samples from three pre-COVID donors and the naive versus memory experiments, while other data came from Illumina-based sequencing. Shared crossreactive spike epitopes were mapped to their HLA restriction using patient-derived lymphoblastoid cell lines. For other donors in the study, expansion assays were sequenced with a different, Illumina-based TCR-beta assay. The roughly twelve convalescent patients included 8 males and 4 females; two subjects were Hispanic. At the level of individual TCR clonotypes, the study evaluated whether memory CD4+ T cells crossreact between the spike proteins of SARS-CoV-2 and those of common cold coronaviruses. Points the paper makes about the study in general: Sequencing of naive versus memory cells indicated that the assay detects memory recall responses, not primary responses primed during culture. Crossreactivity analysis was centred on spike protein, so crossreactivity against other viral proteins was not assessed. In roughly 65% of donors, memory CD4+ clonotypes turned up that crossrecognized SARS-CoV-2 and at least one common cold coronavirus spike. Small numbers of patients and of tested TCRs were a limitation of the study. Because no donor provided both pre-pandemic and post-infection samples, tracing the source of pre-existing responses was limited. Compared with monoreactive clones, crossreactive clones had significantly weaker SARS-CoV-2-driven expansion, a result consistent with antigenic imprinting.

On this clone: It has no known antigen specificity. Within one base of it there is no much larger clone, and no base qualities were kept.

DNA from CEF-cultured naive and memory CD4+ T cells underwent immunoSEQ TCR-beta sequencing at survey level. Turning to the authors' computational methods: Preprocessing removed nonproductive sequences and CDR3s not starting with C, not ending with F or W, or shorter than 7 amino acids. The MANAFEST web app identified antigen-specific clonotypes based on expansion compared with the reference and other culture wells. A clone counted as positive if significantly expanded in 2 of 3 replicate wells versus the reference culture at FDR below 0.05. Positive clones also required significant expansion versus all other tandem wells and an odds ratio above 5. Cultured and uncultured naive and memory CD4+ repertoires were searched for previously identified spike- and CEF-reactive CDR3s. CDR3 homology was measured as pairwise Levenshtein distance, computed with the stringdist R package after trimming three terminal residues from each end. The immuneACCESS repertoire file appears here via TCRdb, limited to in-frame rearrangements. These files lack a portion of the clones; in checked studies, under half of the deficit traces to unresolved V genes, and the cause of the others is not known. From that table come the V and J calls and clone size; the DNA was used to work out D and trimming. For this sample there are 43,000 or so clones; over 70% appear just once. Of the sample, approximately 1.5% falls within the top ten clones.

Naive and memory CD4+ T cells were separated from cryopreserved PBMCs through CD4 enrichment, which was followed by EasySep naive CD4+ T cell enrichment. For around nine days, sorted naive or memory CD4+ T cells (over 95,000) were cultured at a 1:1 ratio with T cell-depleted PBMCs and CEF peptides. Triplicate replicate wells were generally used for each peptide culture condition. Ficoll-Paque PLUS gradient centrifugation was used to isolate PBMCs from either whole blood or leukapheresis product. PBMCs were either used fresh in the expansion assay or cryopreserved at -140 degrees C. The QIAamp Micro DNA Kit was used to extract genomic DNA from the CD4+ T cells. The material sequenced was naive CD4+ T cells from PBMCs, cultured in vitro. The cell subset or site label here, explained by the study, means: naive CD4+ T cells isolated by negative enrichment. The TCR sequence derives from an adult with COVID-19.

The nucleotides are TGTGCCAGCAGCTGGGCGGGCACGGATGAGCAGTTCTTC. Translation gives CASSWAGTDEQFF. Here the chain combines TRBV7-9 and TRBJ2-1; TRBD2 is a possible D gene, resting on 5 matching bases. The CDR3 goes from the cysteine to the phenylalanine over 13 residues. The only DNA kept is the CDR3, 39 bases in frame from the first base. The germline V gene (reference sequence) provides CDR1 SEHNR and CDR2 FQNEAQ. V loses 4 bases, J loses 8 bases, and the germline ends lie 12 bases apart.